This T cell receptor (beta chain) came from a study of T cell repertoires in cytomegalovirus infection. Study results and limitations: Cumulative frequency (of public TCR beta family members) identified carriers of CMV plus the relevant HLA. CMV-specific HLA-C-restricted TCR beta clonotypes dominated the ex vivo response.

This clonotype has a handful of counts. Its antigen remains unknown. TCRdb processed the reads anew with MiXCR; each CDR3 protein has one entry. The table has 250,000 or so distinct CDR3 sequences, 15% to 20% seen once. This receptor was obtained from a human donor in good health (CMV status not recorded). Some clones in this sample may be carry-over from other donors' samples. The sequenced material came from CD8+ T cells from PBMCs.

The CDR3 DNA reads as TGTGCCAGCAGTTTAACTGGGACAGGGGGTGGCTACGAGCAGTACTTC. This encodes CASSLTGTGGGYEQYF. This chain links TRBV28 with TRBJ2-7; 11 bases agree with TRBD1. J was trimmed by 3 bases and V by 2 bases; bases with no gene match: 6. There are 16 residues in the CDR3. Germline V gene lookup returns CDR1 MDHEN and CDR2 SYDVKM.